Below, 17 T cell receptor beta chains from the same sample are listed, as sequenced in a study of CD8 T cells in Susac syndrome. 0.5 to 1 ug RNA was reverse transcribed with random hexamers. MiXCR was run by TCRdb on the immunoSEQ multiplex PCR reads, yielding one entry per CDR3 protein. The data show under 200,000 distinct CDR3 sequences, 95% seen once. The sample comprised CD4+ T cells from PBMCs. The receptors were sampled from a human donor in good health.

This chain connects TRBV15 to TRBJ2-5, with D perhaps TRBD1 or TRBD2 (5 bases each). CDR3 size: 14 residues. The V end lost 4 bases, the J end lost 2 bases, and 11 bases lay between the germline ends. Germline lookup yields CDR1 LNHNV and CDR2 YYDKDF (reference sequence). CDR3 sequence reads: CATSTWGPQETQYF. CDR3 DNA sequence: TGTGCCACCAGCACGTGGGGACCTCAAGAGACCCAGTACTTC.

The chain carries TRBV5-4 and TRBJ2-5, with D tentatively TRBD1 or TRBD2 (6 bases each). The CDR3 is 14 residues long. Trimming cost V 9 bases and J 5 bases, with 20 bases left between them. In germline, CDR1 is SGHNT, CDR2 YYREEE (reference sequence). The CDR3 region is CATTRTGARETQYF. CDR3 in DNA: TGTGCCACCACTAGGACGGGGGCTCGGGAGACCCAGTACTTC. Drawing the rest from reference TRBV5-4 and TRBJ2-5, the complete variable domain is ETGVTQSPTHLIKTRGQQVTLRCSSQSGHNTVSWYQQALGQGPQFIFQYYREEENGRGNFPPRFSGLQFPNYSSELNVNALELDDSALYLCATTRTGARETQYFGPGTRLLVL.

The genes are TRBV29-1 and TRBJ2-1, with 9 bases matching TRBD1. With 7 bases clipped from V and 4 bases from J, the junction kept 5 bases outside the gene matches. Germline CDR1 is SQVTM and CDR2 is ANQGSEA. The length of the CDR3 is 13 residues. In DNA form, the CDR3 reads TGCAGCGGACAGGACAGGGGTTACAATGAGCAGTTCTTC. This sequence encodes CSGQDRGYNEQFF.

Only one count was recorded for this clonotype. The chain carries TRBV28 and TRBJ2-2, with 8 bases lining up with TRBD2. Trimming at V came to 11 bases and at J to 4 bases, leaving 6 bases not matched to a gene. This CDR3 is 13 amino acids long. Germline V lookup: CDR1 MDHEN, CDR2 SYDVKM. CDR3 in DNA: TGTGCCGGAGCCCGGGAGGGCACCGGGGAGCTGTTTTTT. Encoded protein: CAGAREGTGELFF.

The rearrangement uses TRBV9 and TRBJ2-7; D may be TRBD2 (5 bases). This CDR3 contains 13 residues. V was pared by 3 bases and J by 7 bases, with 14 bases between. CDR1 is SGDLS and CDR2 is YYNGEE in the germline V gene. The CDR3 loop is CASSGTVSGEQYF. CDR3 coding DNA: TGTGCCAGCAGCGGAACTGTGTCGGGGGAGCAGTACTTC.

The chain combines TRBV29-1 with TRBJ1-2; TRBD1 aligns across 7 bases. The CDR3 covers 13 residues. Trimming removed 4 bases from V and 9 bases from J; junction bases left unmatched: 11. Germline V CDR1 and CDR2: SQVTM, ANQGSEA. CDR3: CSVGGEDRLSYTF. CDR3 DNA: TGCAGCGTTGGTGGGGAGGACAGGTTGAGCTACACCTTC.

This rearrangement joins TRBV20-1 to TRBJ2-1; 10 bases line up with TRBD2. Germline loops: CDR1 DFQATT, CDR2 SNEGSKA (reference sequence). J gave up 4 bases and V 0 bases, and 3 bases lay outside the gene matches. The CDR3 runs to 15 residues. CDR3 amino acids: CSARDGTSAYNEQFF. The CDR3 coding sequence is TGCAGTGCTAGAGATGGGACTAGCGCATACAATGAGCAGTTCTTC.

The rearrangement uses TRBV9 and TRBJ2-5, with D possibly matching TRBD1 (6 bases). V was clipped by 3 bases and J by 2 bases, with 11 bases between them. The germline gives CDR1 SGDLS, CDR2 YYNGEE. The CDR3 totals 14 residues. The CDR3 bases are TGTGCCAGCAGCGCGTGGGGGACACAAGAGACCCAGTACTTC. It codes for CASSAWGTQETQYF.

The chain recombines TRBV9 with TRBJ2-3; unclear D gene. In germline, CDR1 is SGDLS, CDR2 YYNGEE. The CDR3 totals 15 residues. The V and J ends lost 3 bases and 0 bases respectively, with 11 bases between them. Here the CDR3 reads CASSATMISTDTQYF. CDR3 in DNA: TGTGCCAGCAGCGCGACAATGATAAGCACAGATACGCAGTATTTT. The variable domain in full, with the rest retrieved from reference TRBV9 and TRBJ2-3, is DSGVTQTPKHLITATGQRVTLRCSPRSGDLSVYWYQQSLDQGLQFLIQYYNGEERAKGNILERFSAQQFPDLHSELNLSSLELGDSALYFCASSATMISTDTQYFGPGTRLTVL.

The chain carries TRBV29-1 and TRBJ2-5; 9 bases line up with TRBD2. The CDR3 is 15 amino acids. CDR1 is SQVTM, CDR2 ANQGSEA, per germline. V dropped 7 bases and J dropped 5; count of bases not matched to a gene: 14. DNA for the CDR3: TGCAGCGGTCGGACTAGCGCGAGCTGGGGGGAGACCCAGTACTTC. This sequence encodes CSGRTSASWGETQYF.

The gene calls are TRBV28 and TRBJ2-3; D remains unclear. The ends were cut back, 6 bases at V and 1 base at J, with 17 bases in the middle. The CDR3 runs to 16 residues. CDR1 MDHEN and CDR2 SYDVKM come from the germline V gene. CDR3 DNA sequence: TGTGCCAGCAGCGATCCGGCCGTAGGTGGCACAGATACGCAGTATTTT. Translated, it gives CASSDPAVGGTDTQYF.

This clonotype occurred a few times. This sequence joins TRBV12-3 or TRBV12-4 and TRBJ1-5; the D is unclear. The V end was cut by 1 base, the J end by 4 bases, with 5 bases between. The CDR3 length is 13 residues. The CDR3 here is CASSLGINQPQHF. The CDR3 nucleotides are TGTGCCAGCAGTTTAGGGATAAATCAGCCCCAGCATTTT.

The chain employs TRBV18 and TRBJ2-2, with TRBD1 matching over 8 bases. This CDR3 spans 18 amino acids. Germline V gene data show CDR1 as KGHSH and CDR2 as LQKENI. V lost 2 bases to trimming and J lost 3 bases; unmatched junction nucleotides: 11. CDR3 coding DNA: TGTGCCAGCTCACCAAGTCCAGGGACAGGCCGTGACACCGGGGAGCTGTTTTTT. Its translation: CASSPSPGTGRDTGELFF.

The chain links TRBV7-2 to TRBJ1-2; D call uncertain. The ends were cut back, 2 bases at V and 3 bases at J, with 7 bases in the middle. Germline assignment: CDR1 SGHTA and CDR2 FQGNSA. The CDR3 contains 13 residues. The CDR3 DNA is TGTGCCAGCAGCTTAAGGGCGGACTATGGCTACACCTTC. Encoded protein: CASSLRADYGYTF.

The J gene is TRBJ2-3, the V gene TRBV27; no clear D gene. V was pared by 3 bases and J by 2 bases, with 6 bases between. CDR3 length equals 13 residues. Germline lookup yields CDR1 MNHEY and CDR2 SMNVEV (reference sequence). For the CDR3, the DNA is TGTGCCAGCAGTTTCGCCCCCACAGATACGCAGTATTTT. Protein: CASSFAPTDTQYF.

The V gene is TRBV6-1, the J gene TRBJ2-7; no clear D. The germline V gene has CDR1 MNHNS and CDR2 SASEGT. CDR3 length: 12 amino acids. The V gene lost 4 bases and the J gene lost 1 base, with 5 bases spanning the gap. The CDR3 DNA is TGTGCCAGCAGTGTGTGGTCCTACGAGCAGTACGTC. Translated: CASSVWSYEQYV.

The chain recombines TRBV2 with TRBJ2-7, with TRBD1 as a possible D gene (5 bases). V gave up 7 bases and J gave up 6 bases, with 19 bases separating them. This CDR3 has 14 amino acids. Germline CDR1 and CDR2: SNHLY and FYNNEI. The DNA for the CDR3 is TGTGCCAGCACCCCCGACAGTAGGTCATGCGAGCAGTACGTC. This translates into CASTPDSRSCEQYV.